The entry that follows covers one TCR beta chain sequence. Its antigen remains undetermined. No base quality information exists; no much larger clone differs at one position. Set within a cohort of healthcare workers in London, UK, this nested case-control study involved weekly PCR testing of nasopharyngeal swabs along with blood sampling. Healthcare workers were recruited between 23 and 31 March 2020, during the week of the UK lockdown, and were followed weekly for up to about 15 weeks. Libraries were prepared through 5' RACE. This sample was sequenced with a NextSeq 500. In the TCR library protocol, unique molecular identifiers were attached to individual cDNA molecules to correct for PCR bias and sequencing error. Both TCR alpha and beta chains were sequenced, and tight co-correlation was observed between alpha and beta sequence abundances in each sample. In the paper's pipeline: Decombinator V4 was used to annotate the V gene, J gene and CDR3 of the TCR sequences. Expanded TCRs were defined as changing significantly between any two time points under a Poisson model with p below 0.0001. TCR abundances were normalised to the total number of TCRs sequenced per sample and were expressed as counts per million. TRAV1-2 paired with TRAJ12, TRAJ20 or TRAJ33 defined MAIT TCRs, while TRAV10 paired with TRAJ18 defined iNKT TCRs. A search of VDJdb, accessed on 1 November 2021, was run for TCRs annotated to CMV, EBV and SARS-CoV-2, with TCRs annotated for multiple antigens excluded. Using fastp trimming at Q25 and MiXCR clonotype assembly, TCRdb reanalyzed the public sequencing data and kept in-frame beta chains. Rows with a matching CDR3 protein are joined into one entry that keeps the most common DNA and genes. V and J calls and clone size were set by TCRdb, not the authors. The sample contains 45,000 to 60,000 distinct CDR3 sequences, 8% to 13% of them found a single time. In total, the top ten clones hold about 5% of the sample.

V loses 5 bases at its end and J loses 3 bases; junction bases beyond the gene matches: 9. CDR1 and CDR2 are read off the germline V gene as SGHVS and FQNEAQ. From cysteine to phenylalanine, the CDR3 is 15 amino acids long. Only the CDR3 portion is preserved as DNA: 45 bases, with reading frame beginning at the first base. This sample is drawn from a study of early T cells in non-severe SARS-CoV-2 infection (dated by TCRdb to the early 2020s). A note on the overall study: Because TCR sequencing relied on bulk RNA taken from unsorted whole blood, pairing of alpha and beta chains was not possible. Results and caveats for the whole study, not just this receptor: VDJdb matching was skewed toward anti-spike CD8 responses and likely underestimated virus-specific expansions, missing private and CD4 specificities.

Sequencing input: whole blood. This clonotype originated in an adult who was a healthcare worker with PCR-confirmed SARS-CoV-2 infection or an uninfected control (not recorded which). The rearrangement combines TRBV7-8 with TRBJ2-7, with 8 middle bases fitting TRBD1. The CDR3 reads as follows: CASSAGQGFVYEQYF. The nucleotides read TGTGCCAGCAGCGCCGGACAGGGCTTCGTCTACGAGCAGTACTTC.